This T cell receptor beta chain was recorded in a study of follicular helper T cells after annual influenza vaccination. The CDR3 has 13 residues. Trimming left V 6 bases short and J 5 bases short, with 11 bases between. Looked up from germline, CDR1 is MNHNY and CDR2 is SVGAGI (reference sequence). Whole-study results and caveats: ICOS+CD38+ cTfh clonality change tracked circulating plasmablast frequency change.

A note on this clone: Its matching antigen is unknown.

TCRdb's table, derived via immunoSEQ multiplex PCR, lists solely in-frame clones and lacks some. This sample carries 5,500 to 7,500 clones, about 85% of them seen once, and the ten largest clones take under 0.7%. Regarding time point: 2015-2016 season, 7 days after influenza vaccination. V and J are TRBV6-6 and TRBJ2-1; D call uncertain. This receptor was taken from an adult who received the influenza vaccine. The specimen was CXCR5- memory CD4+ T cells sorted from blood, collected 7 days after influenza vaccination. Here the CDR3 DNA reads TGTGCCAGCAGCCCCCGGACGGACAATGAGCAGTTCTTC. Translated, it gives CASSPRTDNEQFF.